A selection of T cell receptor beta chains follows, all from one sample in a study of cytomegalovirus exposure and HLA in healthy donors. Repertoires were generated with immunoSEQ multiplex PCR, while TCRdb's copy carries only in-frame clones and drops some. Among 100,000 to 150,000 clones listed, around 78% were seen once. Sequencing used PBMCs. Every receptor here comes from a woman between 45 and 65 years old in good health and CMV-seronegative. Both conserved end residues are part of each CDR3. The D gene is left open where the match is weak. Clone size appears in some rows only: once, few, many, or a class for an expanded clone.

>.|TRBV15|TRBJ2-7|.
CATSREASSYEQYF
TGTGCCACCAGCAGAGAGGCTAGCTCCTACGAGCAGTACTTC
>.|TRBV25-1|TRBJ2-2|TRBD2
CASSEYAGENTGELFF
TGTGCCAGCAGTGAATACGCGGGAGAGAACACCGGGGAGCTGTTTTTT
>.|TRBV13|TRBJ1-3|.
CASSLWGAGNTIYF
TGTGCCAGCAGCTTATGGGGAGCTGGAAACACCATATATTTT
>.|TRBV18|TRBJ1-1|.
CASSPGFQENTEAFF
TGTGCCAGCTCACCAGGTTTTCAGGAGAACACTGAAGCTTTCTTT
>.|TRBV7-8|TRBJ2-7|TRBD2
CASSSIAGAAEQYF
TGTGCCAGCAGCTCCATAGCGGGAGCCGCCGAGCAGTACTTC
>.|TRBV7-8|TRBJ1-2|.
CASSLFEGTDYGYTF
TGTGCCAGCAGCTTATTCGAGGGTACCGACTATGGCTACACCTTC
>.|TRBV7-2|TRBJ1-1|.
CASSQVGTEAFF
TGTGCCAGCAGCCAGGTCGGCACTGAAGCTTTCTTT
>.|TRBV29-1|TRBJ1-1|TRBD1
CSAYPLGQGAWNTEAFF
TGCAGCGCCTACCCCCTCGGACAGGGGGCTTGGAACACTGAAGCTTTCTTT
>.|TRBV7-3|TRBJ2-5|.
CASSLGPQETQYF
TGTGCCAGCAGCTTAGGGCCCCAAGAGACCCAGTACTTC
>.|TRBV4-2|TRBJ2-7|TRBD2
CASSQSPGTSLCEQYF
TGTGCCAGCAGCCAGTCCCCCGGGACTAGTTTATGCGAGCAGTACTTC
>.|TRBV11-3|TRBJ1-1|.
CASATGPNTEAFF
TGTGCCAGCGCGACAGGTCCGAACACTGAAGCTTTCTTT
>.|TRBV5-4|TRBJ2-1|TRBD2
CASSPPGKRENNEQFF
TGTGCCAGCAGCCCTCCAGGGAAGCGGGAGAACAATGAGCAGTTCTTC
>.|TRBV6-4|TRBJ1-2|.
CASRGPGSGYTF
TGTGCCAGCAGGGGCCCAGGGTCTGGCTACACCTTC
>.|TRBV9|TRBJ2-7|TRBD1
CASSVGQGKIYEQYF
TGTGCCAGCAGCGTAGGACAGGGGAAAATCTACGAGCAGTACTTC
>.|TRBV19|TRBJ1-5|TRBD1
CASRTGLYSNQPQHF
TGTGCCAGTAGGACAGGGCTTTATAGCAATCAGCCCCAGCATTTT
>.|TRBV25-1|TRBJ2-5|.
CASSDGRGQETQYF
TGTGCCAGCAGTGATGGAAGGGGGCAAGAGACCCAGTACTTC
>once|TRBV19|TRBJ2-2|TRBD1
CASLHRGIGELFF
TGTGCCAGCCTCCACAGGGGGATCGGGGAGCTGTTTTTT